A single sample is the source of the 19 T cell receptor beta chains below, sequenced in a study of blood T cell repertoires in COVID-19 (dated by TCRdb to the early 2020s). Library preparation was by the immunoSEQ multiplex PCR assay. TCRdb stores this immuneACCESS table with in-frame sequences only. Part of the clones is absent; in the studies checked, under half of the shortfall reflects unresolved V genes, and no reason is known for the rest. Counted in this sample were about 210,000 clones; over 75% of them appeared once. Of the sample, about 9% falls within the top ten clones. Specimen: PBMCs or T cells enriched from blood (not recorded which). These receptors came from a man aged 35 to 55 who had recovered from COVID-19.

This chain connects TRBV5-4 to TRBJ2-1, with a tentative D call TRBD2 (7 bases). The CDR3 is 12 residues long. The germline CDR1 and CDR2 sequences are SGHNT and YYREEE (reference sequence). The ends were cut back, 10 bases at V and 12 bases at J, with 20 bases in the middle. CDR3 sequence: CALRGGGGRQFF. CDR3 in DNA: TGTGCCCTCCGAGGAGGGGGAGGGCGGCAGTTCTTC.

The V call is TRBV19, the J call TRBJ1-1, with D unclear. Germline CDR1 LNHDA, CDR2 SQIVND (reference sequence). Trimming cost V 5 bases and J 3 bases, with 7 bases left between them. The CDR3 totals 12 residues. The CDR3 region is CASSAVHTEAFF. Here the CDR3 DNA reads TGTGCCAGTAGTGCGGTCCACACTGAAGCTTTCTTT.

The table lists this clone with a count of one. The chain couples TRBV27 to TRBJ1-2; D perhaps matches TRBD1 (6 bases). V lost 3 bases and J 7 bases, leaving 12 bases between the germline ends. CDR3 length: 13 amino acids. Germline-derived CDR1 and CDR2 are MNHEY and SMNVEV (reference sequence). The CDR3 region has the DNA TGTGCCAGCAGTTTGTACAGGGCGGGTGGCTACACCTTC. Residues: CASSLYRAGGYTF.

This clone was recorded only once. V gene TRBV6-9 combines with J gene TRBJ2-5; TRBD2 is a possible D gene (5 bases). Germline CDR1 MNHGY, CDR2 SVAAGI. V lost 3 bases to trimming and J lost 13 bases, with 12 bases between them. The CDR3 totals 11 residues. The CDR3 sequence: CASSYEGSSYF. The CDR3 DNA follows: TGTGCCAGCAGTTACGAGGGATCATCGTACTTC.

This clone was recorded many times. The chain is built from TRBV28 and TRBJ1-1; D is uncertain. Germline values: CDR1 MDHEN, CDR2 SYDVKM. This CDR3 region has 12 residues. V was cut by 5 bases and J by 1 base, with 5 bases left in between. The CDR3 loop is CASSLRNTEAFF. In nucleotides, the CDR3 is TGTGCCAGCAGTCTGAGGAACACTGAAGCTTTCTTT.

This clone was detected once. The chain joins TRBV4-1 to TRBJ2-2; D possibly corresponds to TRBD1 (6 bases). The CDR3 consists of 16 residues. V was cut by 4 bases and J by 5 bases, with 17 bases left in between. Germline V gene data show CDR1 as MGHRA and CDR2 as YSYEKL. This CDR3 is CASSPTSGAWTGELFF. The CDR3, as DNA: TGCGCCAGCAGCCCTACCTCAGGGGCATGGACCGGGGAGCTGTTTTTT.

V and J are TRBV19 and TRBJ2-1; a possible D gene is TRBD2 (5 bases). Germline V CDR1 and CDR2: LNHDA, SQIVND (reference sequence). V lost 5 bases, J lost 4 bases, and 12 bases lay in between. The CDR3 totals 14 residues. The CDR3 sequence: CASSRFSGYNEQFF. DNA of the CDR3: TGTGCCAGTAGTCGGTTCAGCGGTTACAATGAGCAGTTCTTC.

The chain carries TRBV7-9 and TRBJ1-1; D perhaps matches TRBD1 (5 bases). This CDR3 is 14 amino acids long. V gave up 4 bases and J gave up 5 bases, with 14 bases separating them. CDR1 SEHNR and CDR2 FQNEAQ come from the germline V gene (reference sequence). CDR3 sequence (DNA): TGTGCCAGCAGCTCCCGAGATAGGGGAACTGAAGCTTTCTTT. Protein: CASSSRDRGTEAFF. Supplemented by reference TRBV7-9 and TRBJ1-1, the full variable domain reads DTGVSQNPRHKITKRGQNVTFRCDPISEHNRLYWYRQTLGQGPEFLTYFQNEAQLEKSRLLSDRFSAERPKGSFSTLEIQRTEQGDSAMYLCASSSRDRGTEAFFGQGTRLTVV.

This sequence joins TRBV3-1 (or the pseudogene TRBV3-2) and TRBJ1-2; possibly TRBD1 for D (5 bases). Germline V lookup: CDR1 LGHDT, CDR2 YNNKEL (reference sequence). V lost 4 bases to trimming and J lost 7 bases, with 19 bases between them. The CDR3 loop spans 15 amino acids. Written as DNA, the CDR3 is TGTGCCAGCAGCCCTCTAGGACATCCGAAATCTGGCTACACCTTC. Encoded protein: CASSPLGHPKSGYTF.

The chain joins TRBV7-8 to TRBJ2-5; TRBD1 matches at 7 bases. V shed 5 bases, J shed 0 bases, and the junction held 6 bases outside the gene matches. This CDR3 is 15 amino acids long. CDR1 and CDR2 (germline): SGHVS, FQNEAQ. The CDR3 here is CASSPMDRYQETQYF. The CDR3 region has the DNA TGTGCCAGCAGCCCCATGGACAGGTACCAAGAGACCCAGTACTTC.

This sequence joins TRBV4-1 and TRBJ2-7; D is ambiguous. CDR1 is MGHRA and CDR2 is YSYEKL in the germline V gene. Trimming removed 3 bases from V and 0 bases from J, with 9 bases in between. The CDR3 runs to 14 residues. Written as DNA, the CDR3 is TGCGCCAGCAGCCAGAGCGAAAGCTCCTACGAGCAGTACTTC. Translation: CASSQSESSYEQYF.

This rearrangement joins TRBV18 to TRBJ1-1; unclear D gene. The CDR3 covers 13 residues. V lost 0 bases, J lost 6 bases, and 8 bases lay in between. Germline CDR1 and CDR2: KGHSH and LQKENI. The CDR3 coding sequence is TGTGCCAGCTCACCACCGAGTAACCCTGAAGCTTTCTTT. Its translation is CASSPPSNPEAFF.

The chain links TRBV19 to TRBJ2-2; D is possibly TRBD2 (6 bases). V lost 4 bases to trimming and J lost 4 bases, with 13 bases between them. The CDR3 contains 15 residues. Germline CDR1 and CDR2: LNHDA and SQIVND (reference sequence). The CDR3 protein is CASSTGGIGTGELFF. CDR3 nucleotides: TGTGCCAGTAGTACCGGGGGTATCGGCACCGGGGAGCTGTTTTTT.

The V and J genes are TRBV12-3 or TRBV12-4 and TRBJ2-2, with D possibly TRBD2 on 5 matching bases. Trimming pared 7 bases from V and 3 bases from J, leaving 6 bases between. This CDR3 comprises 12 residues. The CDR3: CASKRDTGELFF. CDR3 in DNA: TGTGCCAGCAAGAGGGACACCGGGGAGCTGTTTTTT.

The rearrangement uses TRBV7-9 and TRBJ1-5, with D maybe TRBD1 (5 bases). The CDR3 covers 15 residues. Germline V gene lookup returns CDR1 SEHNR and CDR2 FQNEAQ (reference sequence). Deletions cut 0 bases from V and 6 bases from J, with 12 bases between. CDR3 bases: TGTGCCAGCAGCTTAGCAGGGGTTGTAGGTCAGCCCCAGCATTTT. It translates to CASSLAGVVGQPQHF.

CDR3 sequence (DNA): TGTGCCAGCAGTTACTATGCGGGAACTAGCACAGATACGCAGTATTTT. This sequence encodes CASSYYAGTSTDTQYF. This sequence joins TRBV6-5 and TRBJ2-3, with a weak D call TRBD2 (6 bases). The V gene lost 1 base and the J gene lost 0 bases, with 11 bases spanning the gap. Germline CDR1 and CDR2: MNHEY and SVGAGI. This CDR3 region has 16 residues.

The chain links TRBV2 to TRBJ2-7; 12 nucleotides agree with TRBD1. The CDR3 spans 13 residues. CDR1 is SNHLY, CDR2 FYNNEI, per germline. V dropped 6 bases and J dropped 5; count of bases not matched to a gene: 2. The chain's CDR3 is CASRGQGANEQYF. CDR3 bases: TGTGCCAGCAGGGGACAGGGGGCGAACGAGCAGTACTTC.

J is TRBJ2-7 and V is TRBV24-1, with 8 bases lining up with TRBD1. With 7 bases clipped from V and 3 bases from J, the junction kept 4 bases outside the gene matches. The germline CDR1 and CDR2 sequences are KGHDR and SFDVKD. The CDR3 has 13 residues. The CDR3 DNA reads as TGTGCCACCAGGACAGGGGCTCGCTACGAGCAGTACTTC. Translation: CATRTGARYEQYF.

Concerning this clone: A clone one base away is much larger, so this may be a read error. The rearrangement links TRBV7-9 to TRBJ1-2; no clear D gene. Per germline, CDR1 SEHNR and CDR2 FQNEAQ (reference sequence). The CDR3 contains 12 residues. Trimming cost V 4 bases and J 0 bases, with 3 bases left between them. The CDR3 nucleotides are TGTGCCAGCAGCTCCACTAACTATGGCTACACCTTC. It translates to CASSSTNYGYTF.